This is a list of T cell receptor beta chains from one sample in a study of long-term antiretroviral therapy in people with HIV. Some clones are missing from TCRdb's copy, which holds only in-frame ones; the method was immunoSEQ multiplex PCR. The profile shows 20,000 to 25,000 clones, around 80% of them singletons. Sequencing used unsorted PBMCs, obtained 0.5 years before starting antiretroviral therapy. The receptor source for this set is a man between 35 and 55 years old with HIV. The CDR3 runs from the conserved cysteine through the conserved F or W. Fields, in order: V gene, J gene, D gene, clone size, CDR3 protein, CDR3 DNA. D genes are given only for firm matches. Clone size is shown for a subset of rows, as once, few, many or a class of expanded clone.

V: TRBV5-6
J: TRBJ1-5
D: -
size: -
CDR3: CASSLGQFSNQPQHF
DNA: TGTGCCAGCAGCTTGGGGCAGTTTAGCAATCAGCCCCAGCATTTT

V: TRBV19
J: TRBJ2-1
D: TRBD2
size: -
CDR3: CASSIIAGGINEQFF
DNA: TGTGCCAGTAGTATCATTGCGGGGGGAATTAATGAGCAGTTCTTC

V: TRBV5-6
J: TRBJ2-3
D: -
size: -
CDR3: CASSLAGAWGTDTQYF
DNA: TGTGCCAGCAGCTTGGCGGGGGCGTGGGGCACAGATACGCAGTATTTT

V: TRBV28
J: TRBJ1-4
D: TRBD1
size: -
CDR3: CASSSPGQGYEKLFF
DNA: TGTGCCAGCAGTTCCCCGGGACAGGGCTATGAAAAACTGTTTTTT

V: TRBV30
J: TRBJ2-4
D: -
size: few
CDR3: CAWSVEENIQYF
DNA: TGTGCCTGGAGTGTAGAGGAAAACATTCAGTACTTC

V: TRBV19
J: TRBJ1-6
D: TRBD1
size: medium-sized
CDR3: CASEDRNGHNSPLHF
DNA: TGTGCCAGTGAGGACAGGAATGGGCATAATTCACCCCTCCACTTT

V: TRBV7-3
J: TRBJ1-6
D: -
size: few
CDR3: CASSLTAGNSPLHF
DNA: TGTGCCAGCAGCTTAACTGCAGGAAATTCACCCCTCCACTTT

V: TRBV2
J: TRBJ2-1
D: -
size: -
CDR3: CASSGGKNEQFF
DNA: TGTGCCAGCAGCGGAGGGAAAAATGAGCAGTTCTTC

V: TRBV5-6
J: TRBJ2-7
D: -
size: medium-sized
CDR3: CASSLPGPNLYEQYF
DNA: TGTGCCAGCAGCCTACCGGGACCCAACCTCTACGAGCAGTACTTC

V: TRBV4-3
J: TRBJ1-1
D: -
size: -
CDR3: CASSTTWKGYTEAFF
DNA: TGCGCCAGCAGCACGACTTGGAAGGGTTACACTGAAGCTTTCTTT

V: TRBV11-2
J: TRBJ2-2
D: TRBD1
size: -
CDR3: CASSLRTGTAGELFF
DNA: TGTGCCAGCAGCTTAAGGACAGGGACCGCCGGGGAGCTGTTTTTT

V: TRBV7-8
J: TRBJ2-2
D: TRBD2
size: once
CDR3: CASSLRRGGPGELFF
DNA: TGTGCCAGCAGCTTGAGGCGGGGGGGTCCCGGGGAGCTGTTTTTT

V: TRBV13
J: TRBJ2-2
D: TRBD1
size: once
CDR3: CASSVGQLSKPGELFF
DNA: TGTGCCAGCAGCGTGGGACAGCTTAGTAAGCCCGGGGAGCTGTTTTTT

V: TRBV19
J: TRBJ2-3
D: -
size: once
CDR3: CASSSSVEPTDTQYF
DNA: TGTGCCAGTAGCAGTTCCGTGGAACCCACAGATACGCAGTATTTT

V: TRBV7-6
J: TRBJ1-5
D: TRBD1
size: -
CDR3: CASSPRAGGADQPQHF
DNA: TGTGCCAGCAGCCCTCGGGCAGGGGGCGCCGATCAGCCCCAGCATTTT

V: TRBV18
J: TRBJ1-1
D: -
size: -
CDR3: CASSPGKGEAFF
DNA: TGTGCCAGCTCACCGGGGAAAGGGGAAGCTTTCTTT

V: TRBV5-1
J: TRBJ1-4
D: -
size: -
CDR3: CASSRGAGGEKLFF
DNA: TGCGCCAGCTCGAGAGGGGCGGGGGGAGAAAAACTGTTTTTT

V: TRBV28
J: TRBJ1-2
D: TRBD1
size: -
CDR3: CASSLYGTGRIMGYTF
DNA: TGTGCCAGCAGTTTATACGGGACAGGGCGCATCATGGGCTACACCTTC

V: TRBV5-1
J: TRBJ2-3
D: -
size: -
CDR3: CASSLGEVDTQYF
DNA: TGCGCCAGCAGCTTGGGGGAAGTGGATACGCAGTATTTT

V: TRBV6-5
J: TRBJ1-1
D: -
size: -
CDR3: CASSLLFGANTEAFF
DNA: TGTGCCAGCAGTTTGCTTTTTGGGGCGAACACTGAAGCTTTCTTT

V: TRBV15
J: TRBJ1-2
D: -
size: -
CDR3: CATSRGTPLQGHYGYTF
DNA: TGTGCCACCAGCAGAGGGACCCCTTTACAGGGCCACTATGGCTACACCTTC

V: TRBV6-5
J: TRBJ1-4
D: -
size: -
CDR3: CASSYSPGRLNEKLFF
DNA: TGTGCCAGCAGTTACTCCCCGGGCAGGCTAAATGAAAAACTGTTTTTT

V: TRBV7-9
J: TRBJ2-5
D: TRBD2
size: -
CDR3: CASSLGQPGGETQYF
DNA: TGTGCCAGCAGCTTAGGCCAGCCGGGAGGGGAGACCCAGTACTTC

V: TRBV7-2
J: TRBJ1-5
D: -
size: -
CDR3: CASTPVPRDQPQHF
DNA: TGTGCCAGCACTCCCGTCCCTAGGGATCAGCCCCAGCATTTT

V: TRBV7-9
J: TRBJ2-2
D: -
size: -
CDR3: CASSLIGDNTGELFF
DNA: TGTGCCAGCAGCTTAATAGGGGATAACACCGGGGAGCTGTTTTTT

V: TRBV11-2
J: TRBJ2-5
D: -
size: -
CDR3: CASSPPDSYQETQYF
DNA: TGTGCCAGCAGCCCGCCGGACTCGTACCAAGAGACCCAGTACTTC

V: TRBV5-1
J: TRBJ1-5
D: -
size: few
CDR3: CASSPGTPRGPQHF
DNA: TGCGCCAGCAGCCCTGGGACGCCGCGAGGGCCCCAGCATTTT

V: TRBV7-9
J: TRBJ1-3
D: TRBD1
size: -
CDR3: CASSAGGGNTIYF
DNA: TGTGCCAGCAGCGCAGGGGGAGGAAACACCATATATTTT

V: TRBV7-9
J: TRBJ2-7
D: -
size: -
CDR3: CASSLPYQGGEQYF
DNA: TGTGCCAGCAGCTTGCCGTATCAGGGGGGTGAGCAGTACTTC

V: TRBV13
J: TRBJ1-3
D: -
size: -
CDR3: CASSRFGASGNTIYF
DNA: TGTGCCAGCAGCCGCTTCGGGGCGAGTGGAAACACCATATATTTT

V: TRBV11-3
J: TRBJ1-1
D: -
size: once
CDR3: CASSLGDTEAFF
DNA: TGTGCCAGCAGCTTAGGGGACACTGAAGCTTTCTTT

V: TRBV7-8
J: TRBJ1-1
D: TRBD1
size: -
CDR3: CASGTGGVNTEAFF
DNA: TGTGCCAGCGGGACAGGGGGCGTTAACACTGAAGCTTTCTTT

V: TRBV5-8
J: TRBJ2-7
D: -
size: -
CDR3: CASSLRGYEQYF
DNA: TGTGCCAGCAGCTTGCGGGGCTACGAGCAGTACTTC

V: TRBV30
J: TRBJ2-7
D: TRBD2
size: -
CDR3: CAWSSGAGFEQYF
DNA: TGTGCCTGGAGTAGTGGAGCGGGGTTCGAGCAGTACTTC

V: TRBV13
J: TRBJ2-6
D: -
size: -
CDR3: CASSLRSGANVLTF
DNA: TGTGCCAGCAGCTTACGATCCGGGGCCAACGTCCTGACTTTC

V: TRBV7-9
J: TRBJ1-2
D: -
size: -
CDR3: CASSLDGGAVSYGYTF
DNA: TGTGCCAGCAGCTTAGATGGGGGTGCAGTTTCCTATGGCTACACCTTC

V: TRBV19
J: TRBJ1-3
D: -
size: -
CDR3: CASGGTYWVDGNTIYF
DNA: TGTGCCAGTGGAGGGACCTATTGGGTGGATGGAAACACCATATATTTT

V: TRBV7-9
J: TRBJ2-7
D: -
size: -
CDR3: CASSLVVRGDEQYF
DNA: TGTGCCAGCAGCTTAGTTGTCAGGGGGGACGAGCAGTACTTC

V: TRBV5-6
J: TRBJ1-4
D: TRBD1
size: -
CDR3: CASSRQGAGEKLFF
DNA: TGTGCCAGCAGCCGACAGGGGGCGGGCGAAAAACTGTTTTTT

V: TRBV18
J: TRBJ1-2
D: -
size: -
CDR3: CASSPVGDRNYGYTF
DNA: TGTGCCAGCTCACCCGTAGGGGATCGTAACTATGGCTACACCTTC

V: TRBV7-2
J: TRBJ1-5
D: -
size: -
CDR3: CASSSGVVSNQPQHF
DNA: TGTGCCAGCAGTTCGGGGGTCGTTAGCAATCAGCCCCAGCATTTT

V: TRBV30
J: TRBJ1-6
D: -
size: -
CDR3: CAWSLPSLYNSPLHF
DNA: TGTGCCTGGAGTTTACCCTCACTCTATAATTCACCCCTCCACTTT

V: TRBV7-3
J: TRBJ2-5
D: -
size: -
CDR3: CASSSHDQETQYF
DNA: TGTGCCAGCAGCTCCCATGACCAAGAGACCCAGTACTTC

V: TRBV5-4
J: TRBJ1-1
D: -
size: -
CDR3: CAFGEDSNTEAFF
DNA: TGTGCCTTTGGGGAGGATTCGAACACTGAAGCTTTCTTT

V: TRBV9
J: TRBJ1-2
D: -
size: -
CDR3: CASSVEGDRYGYTF
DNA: TGTGCCAGCAGCGTAGAGGGGGATCGGTATGGCTACACCTTC

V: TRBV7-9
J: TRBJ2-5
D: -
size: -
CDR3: CASSPMGGQETQYF
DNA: TGTGCCAGCAGCCCGATGGGGGGACAAGAGACCCAGTACTTC

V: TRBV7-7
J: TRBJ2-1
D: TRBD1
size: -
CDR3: CASSLATGANNEQFF
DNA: TGTGCTAGCAGCTTAGCTACAGGGGCAAACAATGAGCAGTTCTTC

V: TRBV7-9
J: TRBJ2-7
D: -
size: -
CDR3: CASSTSSAYEQYF
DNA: TGTGCCAGCAGCACCTCTAGCGCCTACGAGCAGTACTTC

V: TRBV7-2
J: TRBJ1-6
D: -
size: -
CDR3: CASSLAAAGNNSPLHF
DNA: TGTGCCAGCAGCTTAGCGGCGGCAGGGAATAATTCACCCCTCCACTTT

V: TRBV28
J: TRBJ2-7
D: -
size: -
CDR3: CASTRDPRYEQYF
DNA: TGTGCCAGCACGCGGGACCCCCGCTACGAGCAGTACTTC

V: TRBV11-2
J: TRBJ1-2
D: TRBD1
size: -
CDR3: CASSPPDRSIGYTF
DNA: TGTGCCAGCAGCCCCCCGGACAGGAGTATCGGCTACACCTTC

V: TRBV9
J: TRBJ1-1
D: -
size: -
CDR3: CASSAPAGDTEAFF
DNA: TGTGCCAGCAGCGCCCCGGCAGGGGACACTGAAGCTTTCTTT

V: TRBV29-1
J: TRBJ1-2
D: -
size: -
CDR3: CSGERDPYGYTF
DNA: TGCAGCGGGGAAAGGGATCCCTATGGCTACACCTTC

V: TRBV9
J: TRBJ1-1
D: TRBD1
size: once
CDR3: CASSIGQGPNTEAFF
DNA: TGTGCCAGCAGCATTGGACAGGGACCGAACACTGAAGCTTTCTTT

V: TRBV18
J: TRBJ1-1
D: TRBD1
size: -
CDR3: CASSTGGQGFSGMNTEAFF
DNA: TGTGCCAGCTCAACAGGGGGACAAGGATTCTCAGGGATGAACACTGAAGCTTTCTTT

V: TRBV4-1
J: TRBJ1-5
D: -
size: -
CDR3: CASSQEGRVPPLAQHF
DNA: TGCGCCAGCAGCCAAGAAGGAAGGGTCCCCCCCCTTGCCCAGCATTTT

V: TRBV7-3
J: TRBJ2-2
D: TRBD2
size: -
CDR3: CASSLRRGAGTGELFF
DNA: TGTGCCAGCAGCCTCCGGCGGGGAGCGGGGACCGGGGAGCTGTTTTTT

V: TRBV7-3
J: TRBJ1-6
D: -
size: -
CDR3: CASSSGTGGVNSPLHF
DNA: TGTGCCAGCAGCTCGGGGACTGGGGGGGTTAATTCACCCCTCCACTTT

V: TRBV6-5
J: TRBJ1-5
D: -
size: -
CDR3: CASSRQKGNNQPQHF
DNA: TGTGCCAGCAGCCGACAGAAGGGGAACAATCAGCCCCAGCATTTT